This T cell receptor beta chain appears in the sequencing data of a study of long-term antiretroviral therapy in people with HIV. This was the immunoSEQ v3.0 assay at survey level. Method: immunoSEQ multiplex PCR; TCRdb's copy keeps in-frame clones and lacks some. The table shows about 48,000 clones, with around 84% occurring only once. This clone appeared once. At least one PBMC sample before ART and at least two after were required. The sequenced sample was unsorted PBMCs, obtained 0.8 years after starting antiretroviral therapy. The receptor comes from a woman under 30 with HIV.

CDR3 sequence (DNA): TGCGCCAGCACAGGGTTAACAGGGACCGGCGGGGGCGATGAAAAACTGTTTTTT. Protein product: CASTGLTGTGGGDEKLFF. The rearrangement joins TRBV5-1 to TRBJ1-4, with D maybe TRBD1 (6 bases). CDR1 and CDR2 from the germline V gene are SGHRS and YFSETQ. V lost 6 bases to trimming and J lost 6 bases, with 27 bases between them. The CDR3 extends over 18 amino acids.